A single sample is the source of the 7 T cell receptor beta chains below, sequenced in a study of OX40 agonist ivuxolimab in advanced cancers. The repertoire was sequenced with immunoSEQ multiplex PCR; TCRdb's copy has only in-frame clones and lacks some. The top ten hold less than 5% of the sample, which has over 35,000 clones, less than 85% seen once. Sequenced material: CD4+ or CD8+ T cells sorted from blood, taken in a trial of the OX40 agonist ivuxolimab. These receptors came from an adult with an advanced solid tumor such as melanoma, head and neck, liver or kidney cancer.

This rearrangement joins TRBV6-4 to TRBJ2-2; D ambiguous. The CDR3 has 12 amino acids. The V end lost 6 bases, the J end lost 8 bases, and 10 bases lay between the germline ends. The germline V gene encodes CDR1 MRHNA and CDR2 SNTAGT. The CDR3 DNA is TGTGCCAGCAGATTTGAAGGAGGGGAGCTGTTTTTT. Translated, it gives CASRFEGGELFF.

V and J are TRBV7-8 and TRBJ1-2; 12 positions match TRBD1. From germline, CDR1 is SGHVS and CDR2 FQNEAQ. V dropped 1 base and J dropped 7; count of bases not matched to a gene: 7. CDR3 length: 16 residues. This chain's CDR3 is CASSLDWDRGLGGYTF. The CDR3 region has the DNA TGTGCCAGCAGCTTAGACTGGGACAGGGGGCTGGGTGGCTACACCTTC.

The gene calls are TRBV7-2 and TRBJ1-2; D unresolved. Germline lookup yields CDR1 SGHTA and CDR2 FQGNSA. Trimming cost V 3 bases and J 6 bases, with 8 bases left between them. The CDR3 totals 12 residues. CDR3 in amino acids: CASSFTSHGYTF. CDR3 sequence (DNA): TGTGCCAGCAGCTTTACAAGTCATGGCTACACCTTC.

The chain links TRBV29-1 to TRBJ1-5; 7 nucleotides match TRBD1. Germline V lookup: CDR1 SQVTM, CDR2 ANQGSEA. V lost 4 bases, J lost 2 bases, and 5 bases stayed unmatched. The CDR3 is 14 amino acids. In nucleotides, the CDR3 is TGCAGCGTTGGGGGGCAGGGGGGCAATCAGCCCCAGCATTTT. Amino acids: CSVGGQGGNQPQHF.

The rearrangement links TRBV10-2 to TRBJ1-3; D perhaps matches TRBD1 (5 bases). V lost 4 bases and J 2 bases, leaving 9 bases between the germline ends. Germline values: CDR1 WSHSY, CDR2 SAAADI. This CDR3 spans 14 amino acids. The CDR3 reads CASSAGGTGNTIYF. The CDR3 DNA reads TGCGCCAGCAGTGCGGGGGGAACTGGAAACACCATATATTTT.

The rearrangement joins TRBV7-2 to TRBJ1-5, with D possibly matching TRBD1 (5 bases). This CDR3 comprises 17 residues. Germline-derived CDR1 and CDR2 are SGHTA and FQGNSA. The V end was cut by 1 base, the J end by 1 base, with 14 bases between. CDR3 residues: CASSLGAGGKSNQPQHF. In DNA form, the CDR3 reads TGTGCCAGCAGCTTAGGGGCTGGGGGAAAAAGCAATCAGCCCCAGCATTTT.

The V gene is TRBV5-1, the J gene TRBJ2-3, with 9 positions matching TRBD1. The CDR3 is 16 amino acids. The germline CDR1 and CDR2 sequences are SGHRS and YFSETQ. V shed 4 bases, J shed 6 bases, and the junction held 12 bases outside the gene matches. CDR3 sequence reads: CASSPRDRAHWDTQYF. The CDR3 nucleotides read TGCGCCAGCAGCCCCCGGGACAGGGCCCATTGGGATACGCAGTATTTT.